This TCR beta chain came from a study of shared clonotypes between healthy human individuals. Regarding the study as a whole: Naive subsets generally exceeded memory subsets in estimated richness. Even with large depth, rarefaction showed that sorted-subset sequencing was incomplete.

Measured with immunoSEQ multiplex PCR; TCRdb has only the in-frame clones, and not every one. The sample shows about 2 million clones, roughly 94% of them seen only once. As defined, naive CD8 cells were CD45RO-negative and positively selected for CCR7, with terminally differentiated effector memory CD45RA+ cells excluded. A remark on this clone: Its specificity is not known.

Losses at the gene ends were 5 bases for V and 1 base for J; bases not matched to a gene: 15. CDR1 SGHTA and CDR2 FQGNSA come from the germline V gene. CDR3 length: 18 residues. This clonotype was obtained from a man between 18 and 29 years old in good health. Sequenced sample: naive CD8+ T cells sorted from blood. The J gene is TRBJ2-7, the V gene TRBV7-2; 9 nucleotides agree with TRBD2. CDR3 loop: CASSPGKGEGLASYEQYF. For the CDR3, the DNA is TGTGCCAGCAGCCCGGGGAAAGGCGAAGGACTAGCGTCCTACGAGCAGTACTTC.